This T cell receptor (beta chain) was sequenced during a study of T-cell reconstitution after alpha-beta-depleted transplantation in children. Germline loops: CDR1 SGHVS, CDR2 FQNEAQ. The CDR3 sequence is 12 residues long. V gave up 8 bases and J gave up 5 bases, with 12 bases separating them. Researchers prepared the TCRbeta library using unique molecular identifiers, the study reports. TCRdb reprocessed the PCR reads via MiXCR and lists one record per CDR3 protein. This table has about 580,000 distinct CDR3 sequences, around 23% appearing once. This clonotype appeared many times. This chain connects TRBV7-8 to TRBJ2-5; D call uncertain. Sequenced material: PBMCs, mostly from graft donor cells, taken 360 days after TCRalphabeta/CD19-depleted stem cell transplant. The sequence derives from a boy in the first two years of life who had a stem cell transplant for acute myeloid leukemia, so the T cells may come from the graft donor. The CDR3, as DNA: TGTGCCAGCGAGGACCCGATGGAGACCCAGTACTTC. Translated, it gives CASEDPMETQYF.